This T cell receptor (beta chain) was observed in a study of identical twins. Study-level findings and limits: The study found that models underestimated out-of-frame TCR alpha sharing in monozygotic twins. Findings depended on cross-sectional statistics rather than tracking the same donors.

Donors were all healthy Caucasians. cDNA carried unique molecular identifiers, and a universal primer site was added by template switching. TCRdb called the 5' RACE reads again in MiXCR, with one record for every CDR3 protein. The sample yields 1.5 million to 2 million distinct CDR3 sequences, under 35% seen once. V was pared by 2 bases and J by 8 bases, with 7 bases of the junction left unmatched. Germline V lookup: CDR1 SQVTM, CDR2 ANQGSEA. The CDR3 is made up of 13 amino acids. This clonotype was observed a few times. The antigen is not known. What was sequenced was cord blood. The rearrangement uses TRBV29-1 and TRBJ1-2; 8 bases line up with TRBD1. This receptor was taken from a newborn girl in good health. CDR3 residues: CSVEPQGAPGYTF. For the CDR3, the DNA is TGCAGCGTTGAACCGCAGGGGGCTCCCGGCTACACCTTC.